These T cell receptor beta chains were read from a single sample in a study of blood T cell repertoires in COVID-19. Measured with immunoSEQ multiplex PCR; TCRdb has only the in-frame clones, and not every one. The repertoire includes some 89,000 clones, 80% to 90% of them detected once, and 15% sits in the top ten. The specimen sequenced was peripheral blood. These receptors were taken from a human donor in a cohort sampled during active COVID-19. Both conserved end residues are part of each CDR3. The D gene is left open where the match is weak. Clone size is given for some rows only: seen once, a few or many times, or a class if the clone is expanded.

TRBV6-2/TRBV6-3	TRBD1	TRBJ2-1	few	TGTGCCAGCAGTTACTTTGGACAGGGCGGTTCGGGCAATGAGCAGTTCTTC	CASSYFGQGGSGNEQFF
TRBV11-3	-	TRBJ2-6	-	TGTGCCAGCAGCTTACTTCCCCGGTCTCCTGGGGCCAACGTCCTGACTTTC	CASSLLPRSPGANVLTF
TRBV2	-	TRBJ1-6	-	TGTGCCAGCAGTCACTCCCGGGCTGGGGAGAGCTCCTATAATTCACCCCTCCACTTT	CASSHSRAGESSYNSPLHF
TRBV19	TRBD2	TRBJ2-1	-	TGTGCCAGTAGTTTAGCGGGAGGGACCTACAATGAGCAGTTCTTC	CASSLAGGTYNEQFF
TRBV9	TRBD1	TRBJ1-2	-	TGTGCCAGCAGTCAAACAGGGGGTGGCTACACCTTC	CASSQTGGGYTF
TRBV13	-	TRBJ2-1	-	TGTGCCAGCAGCCTCGCGGGGCCGAGCTCCTACAATGAGCAGTTCTTC	CASSLAGPSSYNEQFF
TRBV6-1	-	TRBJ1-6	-	TGTGCCAGCAGTGAATTCGGAACAGCCTATAATTCACCCCTCCACTTT	CASSEFGTAYNSPLHF
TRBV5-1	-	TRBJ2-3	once	TGCGCCAGCAGCTTTCGGGGGGCTAGCACAGATACGCAGTATTTT	CASSFRGASTDTQYF
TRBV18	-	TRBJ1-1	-	TGTGCCAGCTCCCAGACTCAAAACACTGAAGCTTTCTTT	CASSQTQNTEAFF
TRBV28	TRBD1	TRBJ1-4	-	TGTGCCAGCAGTTTAAATGCCCCATGGACAGGGGGCTTAGTTGAAAAACTGTTTTTT	CASSLNAPWTGGLVEKLFF
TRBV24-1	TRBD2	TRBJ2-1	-	TGTGCCACCAGTGACGTCCTAGCGGTTTCTTACAATGAGCAGTTCTTC	CATSDVLAVSYNEQFF
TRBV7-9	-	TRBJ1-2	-	TGTGCCAGCAGCCAGGGGACCGGGCTCTATGGCTACACCTTC	CASSQGTGLYGYTF
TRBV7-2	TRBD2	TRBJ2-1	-	TGTGCCAGCAGCCAGACTAGCGGGGACTACAATGAGCAGTTCTTC	CASSQTSGDYNEQFF
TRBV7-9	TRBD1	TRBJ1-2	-	TGTGCCAGCAGCCGACAGGGGGGCTATGGCTACACCTTC	CASSRQGGYGYTF
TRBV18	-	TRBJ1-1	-	TGTGCCAGCTCACCGCAACAGGGCGACACTGAAGCTTTCTTT	CASSPQQGDTEAFF
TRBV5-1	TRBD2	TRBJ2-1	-	TGCGCCAGCAGCCAAGGGGCGGGAGGGCGAGATGAGCAGTTCTTC	CASSQGAGGRDEQFF
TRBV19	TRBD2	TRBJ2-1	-	TGTGCCAGTAGTATAGTAGGACTAGCGGCATGGAATGAGCAGTTCTTC	CASSIVGLAAWNEQFF
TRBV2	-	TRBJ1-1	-	TGTGCCAGCAGGGCCCTACAGTACAGGGCCACTGAAGCTTTCTTT	CASRALQYRATEAFF
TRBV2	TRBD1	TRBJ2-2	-	TGTGCCAGCAGTGAGCCTCGACAGGGGTTGAGCACCGGGGAGCTGTTTTTT	CASSEPRQGLSTGELFF
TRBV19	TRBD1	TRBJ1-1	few	TGTGCCAGTAGTAACGACAGGGGAAGGGAGGCTTTCTTT	CASSNDRGREAFF
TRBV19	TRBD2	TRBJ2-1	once	TGTGCCAGTAGTCCCCCGGGAGCGGGGGGGTACAATGAGCAGTTCTTC	CASSPPGAGGYNEQFF
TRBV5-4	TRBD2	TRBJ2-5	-	TGTGCCAGCAGCCCGTACCCCGGGACTAGCGGGCAAGAGACCCAGTACTTC	CASSPYPGTSGQETQYF
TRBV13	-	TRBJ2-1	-	TGTGCCAGCAGCGGACAACGTGAGCAGTTCTTC	CASSGQREQFF
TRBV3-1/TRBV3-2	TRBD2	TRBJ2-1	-	TGTGCCAGCAGCCCGGGACTAGCGGGATCGGAGCAGTTCTTC	CASSPGLAGSEQFF
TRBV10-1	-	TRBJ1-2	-	TGCGCCAGCAGTGAGTCTCCCGGGTCTCTAAAGGGCTACACCTTC	CASSESPGSLKGYTF
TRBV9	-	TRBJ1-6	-	TGTGCCAGCAGCGTAGGGGGGGGCACGGATTCACCCCTCCACTTT	CASSVGGGTDSPLHF
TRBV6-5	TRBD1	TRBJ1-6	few	TGTGCCAGCAGTTACTTTTGGGGACAGCGCAATTCACCCCTCCACTTT	CASSYFWGQRNSPLHF
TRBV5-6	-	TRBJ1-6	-	TGTGCCAGCAGCTTGGCGGGGGAGACTAATTCACCCCTCCACTTT	CASSLAGETNSPLHF
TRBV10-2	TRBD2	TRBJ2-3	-	TGCGCCAGCAGGAGGGCTGGGGGGCTAGCGGGGGGGCCAGATACGCAGTATTTT	CASRRAGGLAGGPDTQYF
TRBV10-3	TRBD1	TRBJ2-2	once	TGTGCCATCAGTGCAGACAGGGAAGCCGGGGAGCTGTTTTTT	CAISADREAGELFF
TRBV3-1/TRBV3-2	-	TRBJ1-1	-	TGTGCCAGCAGACTATCCTTAAAGAACACTGAAGCTTTCTTT	CASRLSLKNTEAFF
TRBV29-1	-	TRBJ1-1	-	TGCAGCGCCGGTTCCTCGAACACTGAAGCTTTCTTT	CSAGSSNTEAFF
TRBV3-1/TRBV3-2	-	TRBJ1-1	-	TGTGCCAGCAGCCAAGTACAGGGTTCCACTGAAGCTTTCTTT	CASSQVQGSTEAFF
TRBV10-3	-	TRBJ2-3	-	TGTGCCATCAGTGAGAGGGGAGATACGCAGTATTTT	CAISERGDTQYF
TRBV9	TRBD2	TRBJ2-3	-	TGTGCCAGCAGCACTTTAGCGGGGGGCGGGGATACGCAGTATTTT	CASSTLAGGGDTQYF
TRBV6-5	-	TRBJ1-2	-	TGTGCCAGCAGTTACTCGCCAGGGAGGGTTGACGGCTACACCTTC	CASSYSPGRVDGYTF
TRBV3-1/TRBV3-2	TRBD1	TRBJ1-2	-	TGTGCCAGCAGCGGGGGGGACAGGTACTATGGCTACACCTTC	CASSGGDRYYGYTF
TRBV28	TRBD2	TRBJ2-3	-	TGTGCCAGCAGTTCCCAGGGACTAGCGGGAGGAGGAGATACGCAGTATTTT	CASSSQGLAGGGDTQYF
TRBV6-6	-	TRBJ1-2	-	TGTGCCAGCAGTTACGGGGCCCCGGGACAAGACTATGGCTACACCTTC	CASSYGAPGQDYGYTF
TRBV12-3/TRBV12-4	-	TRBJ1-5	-	TGTGCCAGCAGTTTTCAGGAAAATCAGCCCCAGCATTTT	CASSFQENQPQHF
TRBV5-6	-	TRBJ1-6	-	TGTGCCAGCAGCGTACTCAGGGGTGGCAATTCACCCCTCCACTTT	CASSVLRGGNSPLHF
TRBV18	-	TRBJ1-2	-	TGTGCCAGCTCACGAGGACAGACCGAGATGTTGGGCTACACCTTC	CASSRGQTEMLGYTF
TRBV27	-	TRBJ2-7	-	TGTGCCAGCAGTTTACTCCCGGGAGCATCGGGGTACGAGCAGTACTTC	CASSLLPGASGYEQYF
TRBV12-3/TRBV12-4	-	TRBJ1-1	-	TGTGCCAGCAGTCCGCGGATATCTGAAGCTTTCTTT	CASSPRISEAFF
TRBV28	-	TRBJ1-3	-	TGTGCCAGCAGTTTAGGCAGAGCTAGCTCTGGAAACACCATATATTTT	CASSLGRASSGNTIYF
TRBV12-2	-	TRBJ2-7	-	TGTGCAAGTCGCTTGGACAGCTACGAGCAGTACTTC	CASRLDSYEQYF
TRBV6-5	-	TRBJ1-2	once	TGTGCCAGCAGTCGTTCAGCGAACTATGGCTACACCTTC	CASSRSANYGYTF
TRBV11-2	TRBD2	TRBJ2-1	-	TGTGCCAGCAGTCCCGAGTGGGGGGGAGGATACAATGAGCAGTTCTTC	CASSPEWGGGYNEQFF
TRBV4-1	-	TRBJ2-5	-	TGCGCCAGCAGCCAAAGAAGGGCGGGACAGCAAGAGACCCAGTACTTC	CASSQRRAGQQETQYF
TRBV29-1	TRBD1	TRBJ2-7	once	TGCAGCGTTGCATACGGGACAGGGTACTACGAGCAGTACTTC	CSVAYGTGYYEQYF
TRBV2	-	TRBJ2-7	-	TGTGCCAGCAGTGATTGGGGGAGGACGAGGAACGAGCAGTACTTC	CASSDWGRTRNEQYF
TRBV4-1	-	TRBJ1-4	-	TGCGCCAGCAGCCAAGACCGGGTTGGTGAAAAACTGTTTTTT	CASSQDRVGEKLFF
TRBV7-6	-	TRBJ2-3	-	TGTGCCAGCAGCTTTGGGCTAGATACGCAGTATTTT	CASSFGLDTQYF
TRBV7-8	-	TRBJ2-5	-	TGTGCCAGCAGCTCAAGGAGGGGTGGCCGAGAGACCCAGTACTTC	CASSSRRGGRETQYF
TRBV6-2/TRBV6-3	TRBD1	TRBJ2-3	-	TGTGCCAGCAGTTTAGGACAGGGGGCAGATACGCAGTATTTT	CASSLGQGADTQYF
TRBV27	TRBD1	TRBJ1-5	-	TGTGCCAGCAGTTTAGGGACAGGGGCCCACTCTGATCAGCCCCAGCATTTT	CASSLGTGAHSDQPQHF
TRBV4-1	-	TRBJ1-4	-	TGCGCCAGCAGCCAAGATTCCCCAGGTCTTGGCGAAAAACTGTTTTTT	CASSQDSPGLGEKLFF